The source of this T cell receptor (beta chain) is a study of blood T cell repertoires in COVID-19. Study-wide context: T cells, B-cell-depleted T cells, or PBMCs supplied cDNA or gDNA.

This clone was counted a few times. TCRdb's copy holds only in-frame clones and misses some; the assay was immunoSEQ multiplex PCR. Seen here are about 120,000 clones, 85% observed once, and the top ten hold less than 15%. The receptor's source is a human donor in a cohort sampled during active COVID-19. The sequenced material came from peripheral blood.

The CDR3 loop reads CASSSGVGLNTEAFF. In DNA form, the CDR3 reads TGTGCCAGCAGCTCAGGGGTAGGGTTGAACACTGAAGCTTTCTTT. V and J are TRBV9 and TRBJ1-1, with TRBD1 as a possible D gene (6 bases). The CDR3 runs to 15 residues. The ends were cut back, 4 bases at V and 0 bases at J, with 13 bases in the middle. The V gene's germline CDR1 is SGDLS and CDR2 YYNGEE.